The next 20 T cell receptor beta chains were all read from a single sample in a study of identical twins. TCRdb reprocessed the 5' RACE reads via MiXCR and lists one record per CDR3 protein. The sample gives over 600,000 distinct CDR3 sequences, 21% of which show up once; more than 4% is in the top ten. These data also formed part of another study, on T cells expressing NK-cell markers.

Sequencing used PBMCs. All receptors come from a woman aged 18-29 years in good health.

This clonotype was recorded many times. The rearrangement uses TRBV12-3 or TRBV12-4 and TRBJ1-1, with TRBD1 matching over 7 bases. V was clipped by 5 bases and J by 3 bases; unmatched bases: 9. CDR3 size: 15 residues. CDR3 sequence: CASSPGTTGYTEAFF. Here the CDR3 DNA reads TGTGCCAGCAGTCCAGGAACGACAGGGTACACTGAAGCTTTCTTT.

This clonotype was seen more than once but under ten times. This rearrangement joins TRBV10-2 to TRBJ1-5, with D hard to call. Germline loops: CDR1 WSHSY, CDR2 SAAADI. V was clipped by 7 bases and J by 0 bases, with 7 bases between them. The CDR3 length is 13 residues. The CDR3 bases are TGCGCCAGCACGTGGGGTAGCAATCAGCCCCAGCATTTT. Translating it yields CASTWGSNQPQHF.

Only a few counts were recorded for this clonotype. The CDR3 DNA follows: TGTGCCAGCAGCTTAGGGGGGGGCAAGAATCAGCCCCAGCATTTT. It translates to CASSLGGGKNQPQHF. The chain has TRBV7-6 and TRBJ1-5; D may be TRBD1 (6 bases). Germline V gene lookup returns CDR1 SGHVS and CDR2 FNYEAQ. Trimming shortened V by 1 base and J by 4 bases, and 11 bases separated the two germline ends. The CDR3 loop spans 15 amino acids.

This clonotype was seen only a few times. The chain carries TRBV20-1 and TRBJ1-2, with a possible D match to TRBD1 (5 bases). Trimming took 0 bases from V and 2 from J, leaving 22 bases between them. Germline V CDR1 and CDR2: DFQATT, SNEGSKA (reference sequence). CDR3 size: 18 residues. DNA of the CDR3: TGCAGTGCTAGAGACTCCCGGGACGCGGGGAACTTCAACTATGGCTACACCTTC. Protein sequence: CSARDSRDAGNFNYGYTF.

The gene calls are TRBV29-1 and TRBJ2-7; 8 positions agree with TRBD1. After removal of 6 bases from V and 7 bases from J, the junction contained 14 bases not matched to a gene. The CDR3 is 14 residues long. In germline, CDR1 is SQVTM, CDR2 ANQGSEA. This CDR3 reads CSVRYTGTGGEQYF. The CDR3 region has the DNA TGCAGCGTACGGTACACCGGGACAGGTGGGGAGCAGTACTTC.

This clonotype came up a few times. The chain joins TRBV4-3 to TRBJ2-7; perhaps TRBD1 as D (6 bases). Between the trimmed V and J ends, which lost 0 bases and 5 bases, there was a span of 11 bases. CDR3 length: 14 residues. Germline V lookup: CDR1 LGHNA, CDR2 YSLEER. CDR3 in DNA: TGCGCCAGCAGCCAAGATTCACAGGGTCACGAGCAGTACTTC. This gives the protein CASSQDSQGHEQYF.

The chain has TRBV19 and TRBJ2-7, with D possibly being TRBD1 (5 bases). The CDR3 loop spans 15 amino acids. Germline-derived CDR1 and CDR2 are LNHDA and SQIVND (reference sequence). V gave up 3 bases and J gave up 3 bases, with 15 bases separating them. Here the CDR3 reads CASSIPGNPSYEQYF. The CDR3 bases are TGTGCCAGTAGTATCCCAGGGAACCCAAGCTACGAGCAGTACTTC.

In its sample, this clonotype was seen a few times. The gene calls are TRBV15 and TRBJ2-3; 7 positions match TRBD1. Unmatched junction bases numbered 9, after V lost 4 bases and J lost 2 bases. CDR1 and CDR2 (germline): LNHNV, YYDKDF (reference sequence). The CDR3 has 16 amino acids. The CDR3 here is CATSNDRDRPTDTQYF. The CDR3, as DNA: TGTGCCACCAGCAACGACCGGGACAGACCCACAGATACGCAGTATTTT.

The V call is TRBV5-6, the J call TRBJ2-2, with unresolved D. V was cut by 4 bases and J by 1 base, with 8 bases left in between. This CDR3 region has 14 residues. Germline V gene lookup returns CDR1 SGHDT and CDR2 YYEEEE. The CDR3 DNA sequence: TGTGCCAGCAGCCCCGTCGGGAACACCGGGGAGCTGTTTTTT. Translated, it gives CASSPVGNTGELFF.

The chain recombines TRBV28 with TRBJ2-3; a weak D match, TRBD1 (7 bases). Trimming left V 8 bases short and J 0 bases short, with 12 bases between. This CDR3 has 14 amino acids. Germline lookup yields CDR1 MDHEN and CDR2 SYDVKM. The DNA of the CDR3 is TGTGCCAGCCGGAGGGGGCCTAGCACAGATACGCAGTATTTT. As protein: CASRRGPSTDTQYF.

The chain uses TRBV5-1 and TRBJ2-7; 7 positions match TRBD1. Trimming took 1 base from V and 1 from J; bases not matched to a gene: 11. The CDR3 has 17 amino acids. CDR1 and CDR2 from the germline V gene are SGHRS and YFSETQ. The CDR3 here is CASSLFLQAGGSYEQYF. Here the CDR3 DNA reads TGCGCCAGCAGCTTGTTCCTTCAGGCAGGGGGTTCCTACGAGCAGTACTTC.

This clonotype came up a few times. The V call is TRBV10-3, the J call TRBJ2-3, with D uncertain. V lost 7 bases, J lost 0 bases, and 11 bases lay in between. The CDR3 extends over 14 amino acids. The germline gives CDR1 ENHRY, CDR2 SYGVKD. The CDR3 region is CAIKKRPSTDTQYF. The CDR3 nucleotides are TGTGCCATCAAGAAGAGACCTAGCACAGATACGCAGTATTTT.

The CDR3 region is CASSPPGLAGLKETQYF. The CDR3 DNA sequence: TGTGCCAGCTCACCACCGGGACTAGCGGGACTCAAAGAGACCCAGTACTTC. This rearrangement joins TRBV18 to TRBJ2-5; 13 nucleotides align to TRBD2. This CDR3 has 17 residues. Germline values: CDR1 KGHSH, CDR2 LQKENI. The trim removed 0 bases at V and 3 bases at J, leaving 4 bases unmatched.

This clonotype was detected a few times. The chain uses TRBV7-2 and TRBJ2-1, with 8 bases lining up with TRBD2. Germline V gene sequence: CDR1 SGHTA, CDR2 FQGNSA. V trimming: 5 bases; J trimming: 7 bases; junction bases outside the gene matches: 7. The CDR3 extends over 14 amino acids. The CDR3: CASSDRLARNEQFF. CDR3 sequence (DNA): TGTGCCAGCAGCGACCGACTAGCGCGAAATGAGCAGTTCTTC.

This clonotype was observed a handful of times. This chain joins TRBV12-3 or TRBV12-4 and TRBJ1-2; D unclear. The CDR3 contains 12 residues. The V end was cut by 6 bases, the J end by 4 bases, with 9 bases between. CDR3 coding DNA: TGTGCCAGCAGCCCGGACGCCTATGGCTACACCTTC. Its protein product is CASSPDAYGYTF.

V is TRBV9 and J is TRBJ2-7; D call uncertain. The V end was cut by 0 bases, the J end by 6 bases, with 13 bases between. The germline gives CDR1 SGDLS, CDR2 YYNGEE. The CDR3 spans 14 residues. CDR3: CASSVGASQREQYF. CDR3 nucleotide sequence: TGTGCCAGCAGCGTAGGGGCGAGCCAGCGCGAGCAGTACTTC. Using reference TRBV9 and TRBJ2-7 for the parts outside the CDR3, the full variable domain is DSGVTQTPKHLITATGQRVTLRCSPRSGDLSVYWYQQSLDQGLQFLIQYYNGEERAKGNILERFSAQQFPDLHSELNLSSLELGDSALYFCASSVGASQREQYFGPGTRLTVT.

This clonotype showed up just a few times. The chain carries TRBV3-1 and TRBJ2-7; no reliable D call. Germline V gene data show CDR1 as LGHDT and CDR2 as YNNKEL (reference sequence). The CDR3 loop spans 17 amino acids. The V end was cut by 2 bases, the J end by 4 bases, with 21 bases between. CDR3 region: CASSQLPPRSPSYEQYF. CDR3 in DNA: TGTGCCAGCAGCCAACTTCCTCCTCGGTCCCCATCTTACGAGCAGTACTTC.

CDR3 DNA sequence: TGTGCCAGCAGCTTAGTTGGAGAGTCCTACGAGCAGTACTTC. This encodes CASSLVGESYEQYF. This chain links TRBV7-9 with TRBJ2-7; D remains ambiguous. The CDR3 extends over 14 amino acids. The germline gives CDR1 SEHNR, CDR2 FQNEAQ (reference sequence). Trimming removed 1 base at V and 1 base at J, with 8 bases between. Full variable domain (outside the CDR3, taken from reference TRBV7-9 and TRBJ2-7): DTGVSQNPRHKITKRGQNVTFRCDPISEHNRLYWYRQTLGQGPEFLTYFQNEAQLEKSRLLSDRFSAERPKGSFSTLEIQRTEQGDSAMYLCASSLVGESYEQYFGPGTRLTVT.

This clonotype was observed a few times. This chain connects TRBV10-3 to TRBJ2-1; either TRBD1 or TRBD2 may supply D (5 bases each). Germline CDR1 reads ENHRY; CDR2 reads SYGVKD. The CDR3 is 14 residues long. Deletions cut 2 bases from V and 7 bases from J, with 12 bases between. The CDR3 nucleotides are TGTGCCATCAGTGAGCGGCAGGGAGTTAATGAGCAGTTCTTC. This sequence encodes CAISERQGVNEQFF.

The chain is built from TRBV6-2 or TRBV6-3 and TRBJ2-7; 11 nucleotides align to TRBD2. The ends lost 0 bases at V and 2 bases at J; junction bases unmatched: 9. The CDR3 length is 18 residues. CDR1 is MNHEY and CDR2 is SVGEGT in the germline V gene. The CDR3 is CASSYSSYLTSGAYEQYF. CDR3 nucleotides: TGTGCCAGCAGTTACTCGAGTTATTTGACTAGCGGGGCCTACGAGCAGTACTTC.